This record covers a single T cell receptor beta chain. This sample was included in a study of cytomegalovirus exposure and HLA in healthy donors. Across the whole study: It was reported in a later analysis that the approximately 120 validation repertoires used the same platform as the roughly 670 first-cohort repertoires.

Clones were read by immunoSEQ multiplex PCR, and TCRdb kept only the in-frame ones, dropping some. The sample lists 98,000 or so clones, roughly 95% occurring once. J was trimmed by 3 bases and V by 10 bases; bases with no gene match: 8. CDR1 and CDR2 (germline): SGHTA, FQGNSA. CDR3 size: 14 residues. This clonotype originated in a woman aged 18-29 years in good health and CMV-seronegative. Sequences were obtained from PBMCs. The chain joins TRBV7-2 to TRBJ2-3; TRBD1 matches 9 bases. The CDR3 loop is CATRDRGKTDTQYF. CDR3 bases: TGTGCCACCCGCGACAGGGGGAAGACAGATACGCAGTATTTT.